Reported below is one T cell receptor (beta chain). Germline V CDR1 and CDR2: SNHLY, FYNNEI. The CDR3 sequence is 13 residues long. With 6 bases clipped from V and 7 bases from J, the junction kept 8 bases outside the gene matches. This specimen comes from a study of blood T cell repertoires in COVID-19. Study as a whole: Sources were T cells, B-cell-depleted T cells, or PBMCs; the material itself was cDNA or gDNA.

In the source study's methods: Counts of nucleated cells, estimated from reference gene primer amplification, were obtained. Libraries were prepared by immunoSEQ multiplex PCR; TCRdb keeps only in-frame clonotypes and omits some of them. V and J calls plus clone size are reproduced from that table; the DNA served to infer D and trimming. The table includes under 200,000 clones, approximately 87% detected once. Material: peripheral blood. The chain employs TRBV2 and TRBJ2-7; 8 bases are shared with TRBD2. The receptor was isolated from a man aged 18 to 30 with active or convalescent COVID-19. For the CDR3, the DNA is TGTGCCAGCAGACAGGACGGGAGGGGGGAGCAGTACTTC. Translated, it gives CASRQDGRGEQYF.